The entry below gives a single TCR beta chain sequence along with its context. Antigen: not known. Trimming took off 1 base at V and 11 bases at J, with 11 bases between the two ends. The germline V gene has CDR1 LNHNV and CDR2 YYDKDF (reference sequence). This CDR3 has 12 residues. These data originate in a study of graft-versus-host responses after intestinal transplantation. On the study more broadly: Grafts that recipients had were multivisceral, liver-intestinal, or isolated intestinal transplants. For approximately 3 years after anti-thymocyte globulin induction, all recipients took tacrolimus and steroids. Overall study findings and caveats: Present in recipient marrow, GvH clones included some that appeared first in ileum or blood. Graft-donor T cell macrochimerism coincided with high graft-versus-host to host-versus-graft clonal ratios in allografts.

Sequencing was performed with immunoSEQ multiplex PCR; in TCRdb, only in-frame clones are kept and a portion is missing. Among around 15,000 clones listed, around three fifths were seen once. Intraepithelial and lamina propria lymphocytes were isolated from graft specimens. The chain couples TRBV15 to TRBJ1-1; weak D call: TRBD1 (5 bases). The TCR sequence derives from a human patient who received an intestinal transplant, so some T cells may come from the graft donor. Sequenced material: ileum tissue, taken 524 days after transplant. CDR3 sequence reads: CATSRAQGSAFF. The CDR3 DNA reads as TGTGCCACCAGCAGAGCCCAGGGTAGCGCTTTCTTT.